These T cell receptor beta chains were read from a single sample in a study of blood T cell repertoires in COVID-19. This table comes from immunoSEQ multiplex PCR, and its TCRdb copy is limited to in-frame clones, with some not included. Altogether about 310,000 clones are present, roughly nine tenths being singletons, with the ten largest covering just under 9.5%. Sequencing was performed on PBMCs or T cells enriched from blood (not recorded which). These receptors all stem from a woman aged 25 to 45 who had recovered from COVID-19. Each CDR3 is given with its conserved first and last residue. The order of the fields is J gene, D gene, V gene, clone size, CDR3 protein, CDR3 DNA. A D gene is named only where the DNA matches it firmly. Size tells how often a clone was seen (once, few, many) or the class of an expanded clone, and some rows leave it out.

TRBJ2-7 TRBD2 TRBV27 . CASSWAGVETYEQYF TGTGCCAGCAGTTGGGCGGGAGTCGAAACCTACGAGCAGTACTTC
TRBJ1-1 TRBD1 TRBV18 . CASSPTGLNGEAFF TGTGCCAGCTCACCGACAGGGCTTAACGGGGAAGCTTTCTTT
TRBJ2-5 TRBD2 TRBV27 . CASRRSGTSGRLGETQYF TGTGCCAGCAGGCGATCCGGGACTAGCGGGAGATTGGGAGAGACCCAGTACTTC
TRBJ2-7 TRBD1 TRBV19 . CASSYRGSSEQYF TGTGCCAGTAGTTACAGGGGCTCCAGCGAGCAGTACTTC
TRBJ1-4 TRBD1 TRBV2 . CAGALQGGTNEKLFF TGTGCCGGAGCACTACAGGGGGGGACTAATGAAAAACTGTTTTTT
TRBJ1-5 . TRBV6-2/TRBV6-3 . CASTPRDSNQPQHF TGTGCCAGCACCCCCCGGGATAGCAATCAGCCCCAGCATTTT
TRBJ1-2 . TRBV5-4 . CASSNGTIYGYTF TGTGCCAGCAGCAATGGAACTATATATGGCTACACCTTC
TRBJ1-5 TRBD1 TRBV24-1 . CATSDWGTGPDQPQHF TGTGCCACCAGTGACTGGGGGACAGGGCCGGATCAGCCCCAGCATTTT
TRBJ2-1 TRBD2 TRBV6-4 . CASSTTSGRAGYNEQFF TGTGCCAGCAGTACAACTAGCGGGAGGGCCGGGTACAATGAGCAGTTCTTC
TRBJ2-5 TRBD1 TRBV5-1 . CASSRGQDQETQYF TGCGCCAGCAGTCGGGGACAGGACCAAGAGACCCAGTACTTC
TRBJ2-2 TRBD2 TRBV9 few CASSKGLAGASGELFF TGTGCCAGCAGCAAGGGACTAGCGGGAGCAAGCGGGGAGCTGTTTTTT
TRBJ2-7 . TRBV4-2 few CASSQELPPYPYEQYF TGTGCCAGCAGCCAAGAACTGCCCCCTTACCCCTACGAGCAGTACTTC
TRBJ2-1 . TRBV4-1 . CASSQGHTPNEQFF TGCGCCAGCAGCCAAGGACATACCCCCAATGAGCAGTTCTTC
TRBJ1-1 TRBD1 TRBV18 . CASSTTGDTEAFF TGTGCCAGCTCGACGACAGGGGACACTGAAGCTTTCTTT
TRBJ2-1 . TRBV7-9 . CASSTQRGSYNEQFF TGTGCCAGCAGCACGCAGAGAGGTTCCTACAATGAGCAGTTCTTC
TRBJ2-3 TRBD2 TRBV6-4 . CASSPSGRATDTQYF TGTGCCAGCAGCCCTAGCGGGAGGGCAACAGATACGCAGTATTTT
TRBJ1-2 TRBD1 TRBV27 . CATTGQGINGYTF TGTGCCACCACGGGACAGGGGATTAATGGCTACACCTTC
TRBJ1-4 . TRBV7-9 . CASSLYLATNEKLFF TGTGCCAGCAGCCTTTATCTTGCAACTAATGAAAAACTGTTTTTT
TRBJ1-5 . TRBV3-1/TRBV3-2 . CASSPRTAGGNQPQHF TGTGCCAGCAGCCCCCGGACAGCTGGGGGCAATCAGCCCCAGCATTTT
TRBJ2-6 . TRBV7-2 . CASRQDSSGANVLTF TGTGCCAGCAGACAGGACAGCTCTGGGGCCAACGTCCTGACTTTC
TRBJ2-1 . TRBV10-1 . CASSFGEFYNEQFF TGCGCCAGCAGCTTCGGGGAGTTCTACAATGAGCAGTTCTTC
TRBJ2-3 TRBD2 TRBV18 . CASSPLLAGGTDTQYF TGTGCCAGCTCACCACTACTAGCGGGAGGCACAGATACGCAGTATTTT
TRBJ2-2 TRBD2 TRBV7-9 . CASSVGGSRYTGELFF TGTGCCAGCAGCGTTGGCGGGAGCCGCTACACCGGGGAGCTGTTTTTT